This TCR beta chain was sequenced for a study of cytomegalovirus exposure and HLA in healthy donors. Primers included in the PCR were 60 Vbeta and 13 Jbeta primers. Profiled with immunoSEQ multiplex PCR; TCRdb holds only in-frame clones, not every one. Of about 110,000 clones listed, under 85% are singletons. V was trimmed by 3 bases and J by 0 bases, leaving 9 bases between them. This CDR3 has 16 residues. CDR1 is LNHDA and CDR2 is SQIVND in the germline V gene (reference sequence). This sequence originates from a male donor in good health and CMV-seronegative. The sample was PBMCs. The chain couples TRBV19 to TRBJ2-6, with D perhaps matching TRBD1 (5 bases). CDR3 DNA: TGTGCCAGTAGTATTCCAGGGATCTCTGGGGCCAACGTCCTGACTTTC. Residues: CASSIPGISGANVLTF.